A selection of T cell receptor beta chains follows, all from one sample in a study of cytomegalovirus exposure and HLA in healthy donors. TCRdb's table, derived via immunoSEQ multiplex PCR, lists solely in-frame clones and lacks some. Among around 150,000 clones listed, 80% were seen once. Sequencing was performed on PBMCs. Receptor source: a male donor in good health and CMV-seronegative. CDR3s leave out the opening cysteine and the closing phenylalanine or tryptophan.

J gene: TRBJ1-1; V gene: TRBV7-9; CDR3 protein: ASSPGTEEAF
J gene: TRBJ2-1; V gene: TRBV6-5; CDR3 protein: ASSLGQVSYNEQF
J gene: TRBJ1-2; V gene: TRBV19; CDR3 protein: ASSIGSGTGDGYT
J gene: TRBJ1-5; V gene: TRBV25-1; CDR3 protein: ASSEGQGVYQPQH
J gene: TRBJ1-2; V gene: TRBV5-6; CDR3 protein: ASSEVGVYGYT
J gene: TRBJ2-7; V gene: TRBV7-6; CDR3 protein: ASSQAYGTGSEQY
J gene: TRBJ2-7; V gene: TRBV9; CDR3 protein: ASSVDGEGDREQY
J gene: TRBJ1-1; V gene: TRBV27; CDR3 protein: ASSNGQGAPGAEAF
J gene: TRBJ1-2; V gene: TRBV6-5; CDR3 protein: ASREGQSGYT
J gene: TRBJ1-3; V gene: TRBV19; CDR3 protein: ASRGTGSGNTIY
J gene: TRBJ2-1; V gene: TRBV5-1; CDR3 protein: ASSLGGQKYNEQF
J gene: TRBJ1-1; V gene: TRBV7-2; CDR3 protein: ASRRLDRDRATEAF
J gene: TRBJ1-2; V gene: TRBV5-1; CDR3 protein: ASSLTGREDGYT
J gene: TRBJ2-2; V gene: TRBV9; CDR3 protein: ASSTTSGGSTGELF
J gene: TRBJ1-2; V gene: TRBV11-2; CDR3 protein: ASSWTQLYGYT
J gene: TRBJ2-5; V gene: TRBV1; CDR3 protein: TSSQASSPQKTQY
J gene: .; V gene: TRBV18; CDR3 protein: ASSPFSWGRPYEQY
J gene: TRBJ2-1; V gene: TRBV5-6; CDR3 protein: ASSLPGGGSYNEQF
J gene: TRBJ2-1; V gene: TRBV7-6; CDR3 protein: ASSTLPSGSSEQF
J gene: TRBJ1-5; V gene: TRBV7-2; CDR3 protein: ASSVRGNQPQH
J gene: TRBJ1-2; V gene: TRBV5-8; CDR3 protein: ASSLSQGAFGYT
J gene: TRBJ2-2; V gene: TRBV19; CDR3 protein: ASRPDHRVRTGELF
J gene: TRBJ2-2; V gene: TRBV6-5; CDR3 protein: ASRRQGLGTGELF
J gene: TRBJ1-4; V gene: TRBV7-9; CDR3 protein: ASSLARGTNEKLF
J gene: TRBJ1-1; V gene: TRBV7-8; CDR3 protein: ASSPSTGYTEAF
J gene: TRBJ2-3; V gene: TRBV5-1; CDR3 protein: ASSFGLAGPTDTQY
J gene: TRBJ2-7; V gene: TRBV27; CDR3 protein: ASSPNTDRASLY
J gene: TRBJ1-4; V gene: TRBV5-5; CDR3 protein: ASSFVGGNEKLF
J gene: TRBJ2-7; V gene: TRBV7-3; CDR3 protein: ASSLGGLGEQY
J gene: TRBJ1-2; V gene: TRBV7-2; CDR3 protein: ASTPTEQGLGYT
J gene: TRBJ1-5; V gene: TRBV9; CDR3 protein: ASSVTANQPQH
J gene: TRBJ2-7; V gene: TRBV9; CDR3 protein: ASSVGGGLYEQY
J gene: TRBJ1-2; V gene: TRBV6-5; CDR3 protein: ATSPRENYGYT
J gene: TRBJ2-2; V gene: TRBV10-3; CDR3 protein: AISATGGTGELF
J gene: TRBJ2-1; V gene: TRBV10-3; CDR3 protein: AISGGTGGHSYNEQF
J gene: TRBJ2-7; V gene: TRBV7-9; CDR3 protein: ASSNSYEQY
J gene: TRBJ1-2; V gene: TRBV2; CDR3 protein: ASSEIRSYGYT
J gene: TRBJ1-1; V gene: TRBV27; CDR3 protein: ASSVSPAGNLRAF
J gene: TRBJ2-7; V gene: TRBV9; CDR3 protein: ASSVAGQGAYEQY
J gene: TRBJ2-7; V gene: TRBV7-9; CDR3 protein: ASTENSGSEQY
J gene: TRBJ2-5; V gene: TRBV5-1; CDR3 protein: ASSLEYLETQY
J gene: TRBJ1-2; V gene: TRBV7-2; CDR3 protein: ASSYRQVPYGYT
J gene: TRBJ2-5; V gene: TRBV2; CDR3 protein: ASRRTSGPETQY
J gene: TRBJ1-4; V gene: TRBV11-2; CDR3 protein: ASSPERQGENEKLF
J gene: TRBJ2-1; V gene: TRBV5-4; CDR3 protein: ASSFGTGEDEQF
J gene: TRBJ2-5; V gene: TRBV7-9; CDR3 protein: ASSFSTQETQY